The clone carrying this TCR beta chain was seen at least ten times. The entry originates in a study of patients and donors after allogeneic stem cell transplantation. The CDR3 has 16 residues. Looked up from germline, CDR1 is DFQATT and CDR2 is SNEGSKA (reference sequence). Unmatched junction bases numbered 9, after V lost 3 bases and J lost 1 base. From the RT-PCR reads, TCRdb called clonotypes with MiXCR, one entry per CDR3 protein. The table includes some 960,000 distinct CDR3 sequences, about a sixth detected once. The specimen was blood, either unsorted or a sorted T cell fraction (not recorded which). The J gene is TRBJ1-1, the V gene TRBV20-1; TRBD1 agrees at 9 bases. The TCR comes from a human donor who was either an allogeneic HSCT recipient or a stem cell or donor lymphocyte infusion donor (not recorded which). It is not recorded whose cells these are; they may come from a transplant donor. CDR3 DNA: TGCAGTGCTAGTGACATTCCGGGACAGGGGAACACTGAAGCTTTCTTT. Residues: CSASDIPGQGNTEAFF.